Below are 8 T cell receptor beta chains sequenced from a single sample in a study of T cells after somatic rescue of genetic block (dated by TCRdb to 2018 to 2020). Libraries were made using the immunoSEQ multiplex PCR assay. Held by TCRdb, this immuneACCESS table contains in-frame sequences only and omits some clones. Under half of the omission traces to an unresolved V gene where checked; the cause of the rest is unknown. In all, the sample holds around 57,000 clones, and approximately 96% of those were seen once. Approximately 0.077% of the sample lies in the top ten. Sequencing used peripheral blood mononuclear cells (PBMCs). All receptors derive from a child younger than two.

This clone appeared once. The chain joins TRBV7-2 to TRBJ2-2, with D perhaps matching TRBD1 (5 bases). The CDR3 length is 15 residues. With 1 base removed from V and 5 bases from J, the gap between germline ends came to 11 bases. CDR1 is SGHTA, CDR2 FQGNSA, per germline. CDR3 nucleotides: TGTGCCAGCAGCTTAGATGCCAGGACAACCGGGGAGCTGTTTTTT. Translating gives CASSLDARTTGELFF. The whole variable domain, filled in from reference TRBV7-2 and TRBJ2-2, reads GAGVSQSPSNKVTEKGKDVELRCDPISGHTALYWYRQSLGQGLEFLIYFQGNSAPDKSGLPSDRFSAERTGGSVSTLTIQRTQQEDSAVYLCASSLDARTTGELFFGEGSRLTVL.

The V and J genes are TRBV5-6 and TRBJ2-1, with TRBD1 as a possible D gene (7 bases). This CDR3 spans 16 amino acids. The germline V gene has CDR1 SGHDT and CDR2 YYEEEE. V lost 5 bases to trimming and J lost 7 bases, with 22 bases between them. The DNA for the CDR3 is TGTGCCAGCAGACCCTCCGCCAGGGGGGTTTCGAATGAGCAGTTCTTC. It encodes CASRPSARGVSNEQFF.

This clone was counted between two and nine times. V and J are TRBV11-2 and TRBJ1-2; TRBD1 agrees at 11 bases. The junction had 6 bases not matched to a gene; V was cut back by 5 bases and J by 13 bases. Germline CDR1 is SGHAT and CDR2 is FQNNGV. The CDR3 consists of 12 residues. CDR3 sequence reads: CASSPWDRGSTF. In nucleotides, the CDR3 is TGTGCCAGCAGCCCGTGGGACAGGGGGAGCACCTTC. Drawing the rest from reference TRBV11-2 and TRBJ1-2, the complete variable domain is EAGVAQSPRYKIIEKRQSVAFWCNPISGHATLYWYQQILGQGPKLLIQFQNNGVVDDSQLPKDRFSAERLKGVDSTLKIQPAKLEDSAVYLCASSPWDRGSTFGSGTRLTVV.

The chain combines TRBV5-4 with TRBJ1-2, with D possibly TRBD1 on 5 matching bases. Germline lookup yields CDR1 SGHNT and CDR2 YYREEE (reference sequence). CDR3 size: 13 residues. V was clipped by 4 bases and J by 1 base, with 8 bases between them. CDR3 amino acids: CASSPDNNYGYTF. The CDR3 coding sequence is TGTGCCAGCAGCCCGGACAATAACTATGGCTACACCTTC.

The chain has TRBV21-1 and TRBJ2-5; TRBD2 is the table's D call and was not checked against the DNA. TRBV21-1 is reported as a pseudogene. There are 14 residues in the CDR3. The DNA for the CDR3 is TGTGCCAGCAGAGGGGGGGCCAAGGGAGAGACCCAGTACTTC. This encodes CASRGGAKGETQYF.

The chain has TRBV11-1 and TRBJ2-7; 12 nucleotides align to TRBD2. The CDR3 consists of 15 residues. V gave up 5 bases and J gave up 3 bases; unmatched junction bases: 5. CDR1 is SGHAT and CDR2 is FQDESV in the germline V gene (reference sequence). DNA of the CDR3: TGTGCCAGCAGCCCTGGACTAGCGGGGCTCTACGAGCAGTACTTC. This encodes CASSPGLAGLYEQYF.

In this sample, this clone turned up once. The chain couples TRBV7-9 to TRBJ2-3; D perhaps matches TRBD1 (6 bases). This CDR3 spans 14 amino acids. With 4 bases removed from V and 2 bases from J, the gap between germline ends came to 10 bases. Per germline, CDR1 SEHNR and CDR2 FQNEAQ (reference sequence). CDR3 region: CASSSTGTTDTQYF. DNA for the CDR3: TGTGCCAGCAGCTCGACAGGTACCACAGATACGCAGTATTTT.

The chain carries TRBV6-7 and TRBJ2-1, with 8 bases aligning to TRBD2. TRBV6-7 is reported as an ORF; its role is uncertain. The CDR3 sequence is 12 residues long. V shed 7 bases and J 4 bases; nucleotides not matched to a gene: 0. CDR3: CASKREYNEQFF. CDR3 bases: TGTGCCAGCAAGCGGGAGTACAATGAGCAGTTCTTC.